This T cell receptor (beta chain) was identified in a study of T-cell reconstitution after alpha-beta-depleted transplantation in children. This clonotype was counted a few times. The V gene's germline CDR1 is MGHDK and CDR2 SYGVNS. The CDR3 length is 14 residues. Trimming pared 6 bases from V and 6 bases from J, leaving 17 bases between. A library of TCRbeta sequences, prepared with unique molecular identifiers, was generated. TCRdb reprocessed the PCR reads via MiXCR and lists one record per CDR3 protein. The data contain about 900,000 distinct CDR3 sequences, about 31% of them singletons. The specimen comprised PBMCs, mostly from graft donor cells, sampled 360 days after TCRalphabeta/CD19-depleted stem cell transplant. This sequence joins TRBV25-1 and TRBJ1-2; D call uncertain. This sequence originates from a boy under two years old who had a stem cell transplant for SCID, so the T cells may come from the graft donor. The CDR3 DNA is TGTGCCAGCAGGGAGAAGAGTTCAGTGCATGGCTACACCTTC. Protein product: CASREKSSVHGYTF.